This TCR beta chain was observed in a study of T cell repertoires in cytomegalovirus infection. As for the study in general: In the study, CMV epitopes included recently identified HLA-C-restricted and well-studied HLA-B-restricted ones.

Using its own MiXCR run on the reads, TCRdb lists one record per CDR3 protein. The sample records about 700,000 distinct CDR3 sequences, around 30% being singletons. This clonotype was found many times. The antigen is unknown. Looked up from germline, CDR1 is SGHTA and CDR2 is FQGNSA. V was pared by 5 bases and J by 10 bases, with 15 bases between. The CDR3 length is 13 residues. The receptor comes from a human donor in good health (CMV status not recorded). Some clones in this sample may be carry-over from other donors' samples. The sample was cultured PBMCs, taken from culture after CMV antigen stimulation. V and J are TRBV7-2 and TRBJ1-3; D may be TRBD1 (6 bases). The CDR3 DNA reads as TGTGCCAGCAGCAATACAGGGAGTACGACCATATATTTT. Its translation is CASSNTGSTTIYF. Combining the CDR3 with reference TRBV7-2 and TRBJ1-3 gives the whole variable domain GAGVSQSPSNKVTEKGKDVELRCDPISGHTALYWYRQSLGQGLEFLIYFQGNSAPDKSGLPSDRFSAERTGGSVSTLTIQRTQQEDSAVYLCASSNTGSTTIYFGEGSWLTVV.